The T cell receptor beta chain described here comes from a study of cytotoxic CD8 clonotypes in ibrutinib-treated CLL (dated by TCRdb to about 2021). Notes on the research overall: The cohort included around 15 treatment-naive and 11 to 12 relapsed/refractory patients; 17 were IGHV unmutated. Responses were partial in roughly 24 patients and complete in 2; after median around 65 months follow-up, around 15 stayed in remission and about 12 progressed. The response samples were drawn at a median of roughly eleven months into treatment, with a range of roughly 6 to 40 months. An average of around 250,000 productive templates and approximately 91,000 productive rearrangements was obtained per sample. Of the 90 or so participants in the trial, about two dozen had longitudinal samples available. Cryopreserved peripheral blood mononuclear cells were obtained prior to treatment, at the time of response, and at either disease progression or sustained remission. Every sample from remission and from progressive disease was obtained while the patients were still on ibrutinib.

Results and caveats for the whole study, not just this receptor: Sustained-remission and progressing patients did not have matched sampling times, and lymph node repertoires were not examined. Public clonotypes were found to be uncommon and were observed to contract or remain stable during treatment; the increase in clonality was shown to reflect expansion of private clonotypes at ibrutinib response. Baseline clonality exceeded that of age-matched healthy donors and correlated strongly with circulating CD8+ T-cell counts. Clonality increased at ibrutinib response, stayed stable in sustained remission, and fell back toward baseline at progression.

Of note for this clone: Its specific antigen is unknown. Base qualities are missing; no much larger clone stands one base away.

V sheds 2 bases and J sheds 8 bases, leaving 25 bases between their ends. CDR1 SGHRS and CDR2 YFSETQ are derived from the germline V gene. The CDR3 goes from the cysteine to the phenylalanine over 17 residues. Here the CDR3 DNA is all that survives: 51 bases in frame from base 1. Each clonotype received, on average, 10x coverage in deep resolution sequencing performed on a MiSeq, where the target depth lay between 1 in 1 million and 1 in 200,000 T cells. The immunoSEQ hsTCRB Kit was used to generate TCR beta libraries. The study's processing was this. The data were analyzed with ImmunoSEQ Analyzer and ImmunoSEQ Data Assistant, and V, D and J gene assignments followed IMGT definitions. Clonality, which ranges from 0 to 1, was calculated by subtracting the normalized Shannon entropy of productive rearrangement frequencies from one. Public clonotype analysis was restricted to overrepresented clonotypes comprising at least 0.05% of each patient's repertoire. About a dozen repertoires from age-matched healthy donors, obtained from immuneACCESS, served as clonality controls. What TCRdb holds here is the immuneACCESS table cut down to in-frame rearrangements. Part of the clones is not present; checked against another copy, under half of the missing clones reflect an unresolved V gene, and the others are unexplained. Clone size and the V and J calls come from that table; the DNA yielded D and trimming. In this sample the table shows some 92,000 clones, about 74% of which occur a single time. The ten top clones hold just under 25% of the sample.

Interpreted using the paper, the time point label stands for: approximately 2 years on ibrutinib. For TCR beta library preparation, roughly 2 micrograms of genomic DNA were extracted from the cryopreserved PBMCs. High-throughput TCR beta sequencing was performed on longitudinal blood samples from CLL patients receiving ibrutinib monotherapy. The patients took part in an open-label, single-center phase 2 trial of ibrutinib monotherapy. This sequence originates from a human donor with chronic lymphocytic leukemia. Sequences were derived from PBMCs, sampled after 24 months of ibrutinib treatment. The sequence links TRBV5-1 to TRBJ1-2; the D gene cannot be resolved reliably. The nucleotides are TGCGCCAGCAGCTTAGGAGGGCGTGGGTTTAACTATGGCGGCTACACCTTC. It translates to CASSLGGRGFNYGGYTF.